This T cell receptor (beta chain) was obtained from a study of T cells in Graves' hyperthyroidism and ophthalmopathy. As for the study in general: The authors collected peripheral blood at initial diagnosis, before any treatment.

About this clonotype: What it binds is unknown.

The germline CDR1 and CDR2 sequences are MNHNS and SASEGT. This CDR3 is 16 amino acids long. V dropped 6 bases and J dropped 0 bases, with 15 bases sitting between them. Study-wide findings and caveats: Ophthalmopathy was model-predicted a median approximately 6.4 months pre-onset.

Amplified TCR beta CDR3 regions derived from RNA transcripts. The primer set for the first-round RT-PCR of the TCR CDR3 was HTBI. From the multiplex PCR reads, TCRdb called clonotypes with MiXCR, one entry per CDR3 protein. Among under 650,000 distinct CDR3 sequences listed, 15% to 20% were seen once. Across 18 months, stable Graves' hyperthyroidism was marked by no progression to ophthalmopathy. Source material: blood. The V call is TRBV6-1, the J call TRBJ2-1; D call uncertain. This TCR came from a young woman with Graves' hyperthyroidism. In DNA form, the CDR3 reads TGTGCCAGCAGAAGCCTCCTCCGAAGCTCCTACAATGAGCAGTTCTTC. Translated: CASRSLLRSSYNEQFF.